Below, 12 T cell receptor beta chains from the same sample are listed, as sequenced in a study of CD8+ T cells in alopecia areata. Stated treatment: oral pan-JAK inhibitor, 5-10 mg twice daily. After isolation, RNA underwent reverse transcription to generate cDNA as the sequencing template. This table comes from immunoSEQ multiplex PCR, and its TCRdb copy is limited to in-frame clones, with some not included. The sample contains a few hundred thousand clones, 60% of which appear only once. The specimen comprised CD4+ T cells sorted from blood, sampled around week 52, from a patient treated with tofacitinib. The receptors were gathered from a human donor with alopecia areata.

The gene calls are TRBV6-6 and TRBJ2-5; TRBD1 aligns across 8 bases. The V segment lost 6 bases and the J segment 4 bases; nucleotides outside the gene matches: 7. The CDR3 loop spans 14 amino acids. In germline, CDR1 is MNHNY, CDR2 SVGAGI (reference sequence). CDR3 loop: CASRRTGKGETQYF. The CDR3 bases are TGTGCCAGCAGAAGGACAGGGAAGGGAGAGACCCAGTACTTC.

The chain recombines TRBV27 with TRBJ1-6; possibly TRBD1 for D (6 bases). This CDR3 is 12 amino acids long. Germline V CDR1 and CDR2: MNHEY, SMNVEV (reference sequence). V was clipped by 10 bases and J by 10 bases, with 14 bases between them. DNA of the CDR3: TGTGCCACTAGCCTGACAGGCTCACCCCTCCACTTT. It translates to CATSLTGSPLHF.

The V gene is TRBV11-2, the J gene TRBJ1-1, with D maybe TRBD1 (5 bases). This CDR3 is 13 amino acids long. CDR1 is SGHAT, CDR2 FQNNGV, per germline. Trimming left V 2 bases short and J 7 bases short, with 11 bases between. The CDR3, as DNA: TGTGCCAGCAGCTTACAGGGAGGCGGTGAAGCTTTCTTT. It codes for CASSLQGGGEAFF.

Only a few counts were recorded for this clone. This rearrangement joins TRBV13 to TRBJ1-1, with D maybe TRBD1 (6 bases). V lost 5 bases and J lost 2, with 24 bases in between. The CDR3 extends over 18 amino acids. The V gene's germline CDR1 is PRHDT and CDR2 FYEKMQ (reference sequence). CDR3 amino acids: CASSPTGWQGSPNTEAFF. The CDR3 DNA reads TGTGCCAGCAGCCCGACGGGCTGGCAGGGGAGTCCTAACACTGAAGCTTTCTTT.

This chain joins TRBV25-1 and TRBJ2-5, with 8 bases matching TRBD1. V shed 5 bases, J shed 4 bases, and the junction held 3 bases outside the gene matches. Looked up from germline, CDR1 is MGHDK and CDR2 is SYGVNS. The CDR3 totals 13 residues. The CDR3 is CASSRTGRETQYF. The DNA of the CDR3 is TGTGCCAGCAGTAGGACAGGGAGAGAGACCCAGTACTTC.

V is TRBV5-6 and J is TRBJ1-2; D is perhaps TRBD1 (6 bases). CDR3 length: 16 residues. Germline CDR1 reads SGHDT; CDR2 reads YYEEEE. V was pared by 0 bases and J by 5 bases, with 17 bases between. CDR3 DNA sequence: TGTGCCAGCAGCTTGGGCGGACAGCCGCTTTGGTATGGCTACACCTTC. Amino acid sequence: CASSLGGQPLWYGYTF.

The chain couples TRBV27 to TRBJ1-5, with TRBD1 identical over 7 bases. The trim removed 5 bases at V and 3 bases at J, leaving 4 bases unmatched. Germline-derived CDR1 and CDR2 are MNHEY and SMNVEV (reference sequence). The CDR3 contains 14 residues. Here the CDR3 DNA reads TGTGCCAGCAGTCCCGGGACAGTCAATCAGCCCCAGCATTTT. It is translated as CASSPGTVNQPQHF.

The chain uses TRBV27 and TRBJ2-7; tentatively, D is TRBD1 or TRBD2 (5 bases each). Germline values: CDR1 MNHEY, CDR2 SMNVEV (reference sequence). The CDR3 is 15 amino acids. Trimming removed 7 bases from V and 5 bases from J, with 21 bases in between. The CDR3 region is CASIGIGRDADEQYF. Here the CDR3 DNA reads TGTGCCAGCATTGGAATAGGACGGGACGCAGACGAGCAGTACTTC.

A note on this clone: Distinct nucleotide sequences in the sample also encode this CDR3. V is TRBV30 and J is TRBJ2-2; D unresolved. V lost 2 bases and J lost 1, with 5 bases in between. This CDR3 comprises 13 residues. CDR1 is GTSNPN and CDR2 is SVGIG in the germline V gene (reference sequence). The CDR3 DNA reads TGTGCCTGGAGTCGCCAGAACACCGGGGAGCTGTTTTTT. Protein product: CAWSRQNTGELFF.

This clone was seen a single time. This sequence joins TRBV5-1 and TRBJ2-5; no definite D call. The CDR3 has 13 amino acids. The V and J ends lost 4 bases and 4 bases respectively, with 11 bases between them. CDR1 and CDR2 from the germline V gene are SGHRS and YFSETQ. DNA for the CDR3: TGCGCCAGCAGCGCGAGACTGGGAGAGACCCAGTACTTC. Translation gives CASSARLGETQYF.

The chain carries TRBV7-2 and TRBJ2-5, with 7 positions matching TRBD1. This CDR3 region has 15 residues. CDR1 and CDR2 (germline): SGHTA, FQGNSA. Losses at the gene ends were 4 bases for V and 4 bases for J; bases not matched to a gene: 9. Here the CDR3 reads CASSSQTGPRETQYF. CDR3 DNA sequence: TGTGCCAGCAGCTCCCAGACAGGGCCCCGAGAGACCCAGTACTTC.

V and J are TRBV29-1 and TRBJ1-1; D gene unclear. The V end was cut by 4 bases, the J end by 1 base, with 19 bases between. The CDR3 is 16 residues long. CDR1 SQVTM and CDR2 ANQGSEA come from the germline V gene. CDR3 DNA sequence: TGCAGCGTTGGGGGAAGTCGAAAAAGTGCGAACACTGAAGCTTTCTTT. Its translation: CSVGGSRKSANTEAFF. Based on the CDR3 plus reference TRBV29-1 and TRBJ1-1, the full variable domain is SAVISQKPSRDICQRGTSLTIQCQVDSQVTMMFWYRQQPGQSLTLIATANQGSEATYESGFVIDKFPISRPNLTFSTLTVSNMSPEDSSIYLCSVGGSRKSANTEAFFGQGTRLTVV.